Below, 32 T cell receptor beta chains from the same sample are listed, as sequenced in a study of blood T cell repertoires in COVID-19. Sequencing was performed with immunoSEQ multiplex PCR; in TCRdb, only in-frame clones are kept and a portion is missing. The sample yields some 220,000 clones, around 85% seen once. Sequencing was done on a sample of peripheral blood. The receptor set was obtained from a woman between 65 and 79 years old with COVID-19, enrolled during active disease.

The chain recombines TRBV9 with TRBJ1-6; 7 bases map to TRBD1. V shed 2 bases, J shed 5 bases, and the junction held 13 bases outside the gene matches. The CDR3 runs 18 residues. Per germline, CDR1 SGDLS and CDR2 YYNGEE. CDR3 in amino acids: CASSVLPRDSLNNSPLHF. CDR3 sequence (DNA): TGTGCCAGCAGCGTGCTACCCAGGGACAGCCTCAATAATTCACCCCTCCACTTT.

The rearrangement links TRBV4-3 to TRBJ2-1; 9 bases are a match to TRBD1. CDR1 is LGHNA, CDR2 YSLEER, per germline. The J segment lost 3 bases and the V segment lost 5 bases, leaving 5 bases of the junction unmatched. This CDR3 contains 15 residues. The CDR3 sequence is CASSYRGLFYNEQFF. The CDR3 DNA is TGCGCCAGCAGCTACAGGGGGCTCTTCTACAATGAGCAGTTCTTC.

As DNA, the CDR3 is TGTGCCAGCTCACGACAACAGGGTACTCACGAAAAACTGTTTTTT. Its protein product is CASSRQQGTHEKLFF. This chain connects TRBV18 to TRBJ1-4; weak D call: TRBD1 (6 bases). This CDR3 is built from 15 residues. Trimming shortened V by 4 bases and J by 8 bases, and 17 bases separated the two germline ends. Germline assignment: CDR1 KGHSH and CDR2 LQKENI.

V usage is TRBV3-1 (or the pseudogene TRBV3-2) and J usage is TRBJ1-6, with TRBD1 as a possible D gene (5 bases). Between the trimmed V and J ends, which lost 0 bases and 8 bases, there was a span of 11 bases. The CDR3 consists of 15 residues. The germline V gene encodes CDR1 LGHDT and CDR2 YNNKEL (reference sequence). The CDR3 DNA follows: TGTGCCAGCAGCCAAGATGACGCAGGGTATTCACCCCTCCACTTT. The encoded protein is CASSQDDAGYSPLHF.

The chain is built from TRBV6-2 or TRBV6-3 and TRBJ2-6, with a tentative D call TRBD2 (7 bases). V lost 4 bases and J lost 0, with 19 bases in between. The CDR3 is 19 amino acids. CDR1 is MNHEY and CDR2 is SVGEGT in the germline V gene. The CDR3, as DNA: TGTGCCAGCAGTTCGAGGGGGGGCCGATTGAGCTCTGGGGCCAACGTCCTGACTTTC. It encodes CASSSRGGRLSSGANVLTF.

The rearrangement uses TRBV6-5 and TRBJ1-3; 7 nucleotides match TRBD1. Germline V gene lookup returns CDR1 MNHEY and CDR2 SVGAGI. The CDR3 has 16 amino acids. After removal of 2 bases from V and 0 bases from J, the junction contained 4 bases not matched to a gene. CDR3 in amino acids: CASSYLGGDSGNTIYF. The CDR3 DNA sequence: TGTGCCAGCAGTTACCTAGGGGGCGACTCTGGAAACACCATATATTTT.

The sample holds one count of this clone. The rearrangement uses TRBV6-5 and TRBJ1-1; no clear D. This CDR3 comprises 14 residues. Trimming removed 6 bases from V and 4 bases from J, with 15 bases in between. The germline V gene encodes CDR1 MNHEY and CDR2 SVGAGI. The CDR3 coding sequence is TGTGCCAGCAGCTATGCGGAGGCTAGCACTGAAGCTTTCTTT. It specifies CASSYAEASTEAFF.

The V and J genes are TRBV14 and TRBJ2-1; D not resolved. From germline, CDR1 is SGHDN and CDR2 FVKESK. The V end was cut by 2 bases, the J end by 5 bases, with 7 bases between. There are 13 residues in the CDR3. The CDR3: CASSQLEHNEQFF. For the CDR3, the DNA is TGTGCCAGCAGCCAACTGGAGCACAATGAGCAGTTCTTC.

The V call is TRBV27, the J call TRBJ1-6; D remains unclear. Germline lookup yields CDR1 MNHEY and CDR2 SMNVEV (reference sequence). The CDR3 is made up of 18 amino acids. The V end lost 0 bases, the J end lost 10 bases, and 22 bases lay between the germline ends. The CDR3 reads CASSLSTNSRGGGSPLHF. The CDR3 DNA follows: TGTGCCAGCAGTTTATCCACAAATTCCCGGGGAGGTGGGTCACCCCTCCACTTT.

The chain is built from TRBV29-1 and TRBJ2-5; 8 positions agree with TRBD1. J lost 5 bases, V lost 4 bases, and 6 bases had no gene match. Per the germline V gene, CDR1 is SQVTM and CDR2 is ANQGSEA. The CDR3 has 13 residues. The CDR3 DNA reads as TGCAGCGTTGGGCAGGGGGCTGTGGAGACCCAGTACTTC. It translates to CSVGQGAVETQYF. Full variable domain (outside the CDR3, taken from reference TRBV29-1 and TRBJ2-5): SAVISQKPSRDICQRGTSLTIQCQVDSQVTMMFWYRQQPGQSLTLIATANQGSEATYESGFVIDKFPISRPNLTFSTLTVSNMSPEDSSIYLCSVGQGAVETQYFGPGTRLLVL.

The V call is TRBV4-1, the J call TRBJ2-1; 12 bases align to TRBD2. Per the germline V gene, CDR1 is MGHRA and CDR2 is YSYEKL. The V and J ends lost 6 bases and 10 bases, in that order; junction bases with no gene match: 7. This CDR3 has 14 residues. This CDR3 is CASSLEGLAGEQFF. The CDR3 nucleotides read TGCGCCAGCAGTCTAGAGGGACTAGCGGGCGAGCAGTTCTTC.

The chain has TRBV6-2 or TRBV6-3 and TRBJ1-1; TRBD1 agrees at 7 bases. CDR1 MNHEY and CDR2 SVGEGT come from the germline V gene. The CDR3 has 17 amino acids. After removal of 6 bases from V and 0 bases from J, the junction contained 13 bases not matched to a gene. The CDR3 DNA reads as TGTGCCAGCAGCCCCGGGACAGCGGCCCGTCTGAACACTGAAGCTTTCTTT. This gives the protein CASSPGTAARLNTEAFF.

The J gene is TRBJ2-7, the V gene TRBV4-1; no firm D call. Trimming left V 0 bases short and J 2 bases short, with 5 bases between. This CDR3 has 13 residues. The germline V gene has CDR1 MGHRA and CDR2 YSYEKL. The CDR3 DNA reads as TGCGCCAGCAGCCAAGAGACACCCTACGAGCAGTACTTC. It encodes CASSQETPYEQYF.

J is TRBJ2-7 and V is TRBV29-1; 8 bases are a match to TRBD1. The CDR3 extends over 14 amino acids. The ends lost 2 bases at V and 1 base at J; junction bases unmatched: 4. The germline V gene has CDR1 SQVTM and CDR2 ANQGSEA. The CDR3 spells CSVEIWTGSYEQYF. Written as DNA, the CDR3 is TGCAGCGTTGAAATCTGGACAGGGTCCTACGAGCAGTACTTC.

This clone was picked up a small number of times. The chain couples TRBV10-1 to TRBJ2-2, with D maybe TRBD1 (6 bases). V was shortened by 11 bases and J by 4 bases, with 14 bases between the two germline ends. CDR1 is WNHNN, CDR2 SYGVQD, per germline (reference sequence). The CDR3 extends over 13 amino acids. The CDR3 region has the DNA TGCGCCCCTCAGGGGCTGTTCACCGGGGAGCTGTTTTTT. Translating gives CAPQGLFTGELFF.

CDR3 nucleotides: TGTGCCAGCAGCTTAAGAGGACAGGAGAATCAGCCCCAGCATTTT. Translation: CASSLRGQENQPQHF. This rearrangement joins TRBV7-2 to TRBJ1-5, with 7 bases lining up with TRBD1. Trimming removed 2 bases from V and 4 bases from J; junction bases left unmatched: 5. Germline V CDR1 and CDR2: SGHTA, FQGNSA. The CDR3 covers 15 residues.

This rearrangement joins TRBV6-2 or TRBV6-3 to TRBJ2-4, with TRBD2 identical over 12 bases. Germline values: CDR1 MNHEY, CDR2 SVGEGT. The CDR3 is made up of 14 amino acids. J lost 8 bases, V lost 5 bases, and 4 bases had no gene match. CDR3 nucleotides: TGTGCCAGCAGTCGACTAGCGGGAGAGTACATTCAGTACTTC. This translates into CASSRLAGEYIQYF.

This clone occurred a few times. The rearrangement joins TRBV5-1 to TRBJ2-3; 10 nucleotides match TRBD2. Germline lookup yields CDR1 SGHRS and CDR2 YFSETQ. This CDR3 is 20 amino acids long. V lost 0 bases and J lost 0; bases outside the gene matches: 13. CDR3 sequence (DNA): TGCGCCAGCAGCTTGGCTGATAGAGCGGGAGGGGCAAGAAGCACAGATACGCAGTATTTT. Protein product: CASSLADRAGGARSTDTQYF.

CDR3 in amino acids: CASSSGLAGFYSYNEQFF. The CDR3 DNA follows: TGCGCCAGCAGCTCGGGACTAGCGGGGTTTTACTCCTACAATGAGCAGTTCTTC. V gene TRBV5-1 combines with J gene TRBJ2-1, with 13 bases lining up with TRBD2. Germline CDR1 SGHRS, CDR2 YFSETQ. The V and J ends lost 3 bases and 0 bases, in that order; junction bases with no gene match: 6. This CDR3 is built from 18 residues.

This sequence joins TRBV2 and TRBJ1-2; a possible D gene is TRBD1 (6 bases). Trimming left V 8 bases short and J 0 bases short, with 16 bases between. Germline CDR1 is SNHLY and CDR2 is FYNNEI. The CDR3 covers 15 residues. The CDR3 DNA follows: TGTGCCAGCCATGAAGGAGGGGGAGCTAACTATGGCTACACCTTC. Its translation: CASHEGGGANYGYTF.

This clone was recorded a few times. The CDR3 sequence: CASSPGQYNEKLFF. The CDR3 coding sequence is TGTGCCAGCAGCCCCGGACAGTATAATGAAAAACTGTTTTTT. V is TRBV7-2 and J is TRBJ1-4; D may be TRBD1 (6 bases). The CDR3 runs to 14 residues. Trimming shortened V by 5 bases and J by 4 bases, and 11 bases separated the two germline ends. Germline V gives CDR1 SGHTA, CDR2 FQGNSA.

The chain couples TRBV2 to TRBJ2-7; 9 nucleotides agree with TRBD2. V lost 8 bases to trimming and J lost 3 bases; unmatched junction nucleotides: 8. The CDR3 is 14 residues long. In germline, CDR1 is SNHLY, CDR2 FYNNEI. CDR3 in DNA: TGTGCCAGCTTCCGGCTAGCGGGACACTACGAGCAGTACTTC. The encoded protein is CASFRLAGHYEQYF.

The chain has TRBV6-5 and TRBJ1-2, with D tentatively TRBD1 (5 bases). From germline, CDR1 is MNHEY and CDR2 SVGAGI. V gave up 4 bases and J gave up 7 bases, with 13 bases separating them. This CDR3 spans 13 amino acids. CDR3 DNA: TGTGCCAGCAGTTCTCAGGGTTGGGGTGGCTACACCTTC. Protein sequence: CASSSQGWGGYTF.

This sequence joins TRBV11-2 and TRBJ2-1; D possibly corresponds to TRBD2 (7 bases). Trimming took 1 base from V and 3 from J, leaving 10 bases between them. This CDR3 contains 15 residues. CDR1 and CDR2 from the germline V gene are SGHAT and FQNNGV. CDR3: CASSLGRGLYNEQFF. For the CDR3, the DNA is TGTGCCAGCAGCTTAGGGCGGGGGCTCTACAATGAGCAGTTCTTC. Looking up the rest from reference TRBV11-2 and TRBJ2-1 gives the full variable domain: EAGVAQSPRYKIIEKRQSVAFWCNPISGHATLYWYQQILGQGPKLLIQFQNNGVVDDSQLPKDRFSAERLKGVDSTLKIQPAKLEDSAVYLCASSLGRGLYNEQFFGPGTRLTVL.

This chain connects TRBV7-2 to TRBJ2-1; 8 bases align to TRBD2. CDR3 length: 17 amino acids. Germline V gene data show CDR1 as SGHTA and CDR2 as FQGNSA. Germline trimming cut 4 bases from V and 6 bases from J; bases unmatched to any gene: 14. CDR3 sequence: CASSSRGGLAGSNEQFF. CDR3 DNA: TGTGCCAGCAGCTCCCGGGGTGGGCTAGCGGGTAGCAATGAGCAGTTCTTC.

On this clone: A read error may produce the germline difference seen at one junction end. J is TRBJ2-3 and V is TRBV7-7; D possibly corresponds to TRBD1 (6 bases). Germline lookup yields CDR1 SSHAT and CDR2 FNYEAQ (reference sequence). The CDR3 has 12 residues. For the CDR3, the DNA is TGTGCTAGCAGCACAGGGACAGATACGCAGTATTTT. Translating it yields CASSTGTDTQYF.

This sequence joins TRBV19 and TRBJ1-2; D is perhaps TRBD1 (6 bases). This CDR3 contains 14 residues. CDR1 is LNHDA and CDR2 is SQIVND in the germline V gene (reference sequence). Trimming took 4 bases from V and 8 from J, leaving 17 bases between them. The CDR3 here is CASSNNREVGGYTF. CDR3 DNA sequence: TGTGCCAGTAGTAACAACAGGGAAGTGGGAGGCTACACCTTC.

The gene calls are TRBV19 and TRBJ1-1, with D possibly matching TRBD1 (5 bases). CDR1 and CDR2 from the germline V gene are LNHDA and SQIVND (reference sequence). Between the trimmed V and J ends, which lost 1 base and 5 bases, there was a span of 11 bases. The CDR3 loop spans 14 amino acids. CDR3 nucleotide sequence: TGTGCCAGTAGTATAGTCCAGGGTGGAACTGAAGCTTTCTTT. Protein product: CASSIVQGGTEAFF. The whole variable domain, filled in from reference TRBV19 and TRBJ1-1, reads DGGITQSPKYLFRKEGQNVTLSCEQNLNHDAMYWYRQDPGQGLRLIYYSQIVNDFQKGDIAEGYSVSREKKESFPLTVTSAQKNPTAFYLCASSIVQGGTEAFFGQGTRLTVV.

The CDR3 sequence is CASSYDRGSTEAFF. CDR3 DNA sequence: TGTGCCAGCAGTTACGACAGGGGCTCCACTGAAGCTTTCTTT. The V call is TRBV6-5, the J call TRBJ1-1, with TRBD1 matching 8 bases. The V gene end was trimmed by 2 bases and the J gene end by 4 bases; junction bases not matched to a gene: 3. CDR1 and CDR2 (germline): MNHEY, SVGAGI. This CDR3 is 14 amino acids long.

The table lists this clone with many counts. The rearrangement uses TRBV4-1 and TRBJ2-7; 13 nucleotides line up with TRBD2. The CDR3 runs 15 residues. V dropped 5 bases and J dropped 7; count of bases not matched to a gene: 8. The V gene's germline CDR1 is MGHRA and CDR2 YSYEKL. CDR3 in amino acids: CASSGGLAGANEQYF. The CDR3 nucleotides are TGCGCCAGCAGCGGTGGACTAGCGGGAGCTAATGAGCAGTACTTC.

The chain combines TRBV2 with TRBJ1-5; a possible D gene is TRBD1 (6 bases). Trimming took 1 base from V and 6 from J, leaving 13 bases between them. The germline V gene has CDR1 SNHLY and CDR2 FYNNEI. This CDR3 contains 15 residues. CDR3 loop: CASSEVGTGSQPQHF. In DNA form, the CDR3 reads TGTGCCAGCAGTGAAGTGGGAACAGGGTCTCAGCCCCAGCATTTT. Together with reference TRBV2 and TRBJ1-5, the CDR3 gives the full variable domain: EPEVTQTPSHQVTQMGQEVILRCVPISNHLYFYWYRQILGQKVEFLVSFYNNEISEKSEIFDDQFSVERPDGSNFTLKIRSTKLEDSAMYFCASSEVGTGSQPQHFGDGTRLSIL.

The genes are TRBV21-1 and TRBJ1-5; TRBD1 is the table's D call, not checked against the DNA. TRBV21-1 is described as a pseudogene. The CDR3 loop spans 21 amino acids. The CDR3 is CASSKGNRDNNNLVGNQPQHF. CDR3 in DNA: TGTGCCAGCAGCAAAGGCAACCGGGACAACAATAACCTTGTTGGCAATCAGCCCCAGCATTTT.